These 10 T cell receptor beta chains came from one sample sequenced in a study of T cells after yellow fever vaccination. TCRdb used MiXCR to reprocess the 5' RACE reads, holding one entry per CDR3 protein. The data hold about 340,000 distinct CDR3 sequences, with 3% to 4.5% observed a single time. This material consisted of PBMCs, taken 5 days after the yellow fever booster vaccination. These receptors were obtained from a man aged 18 to 30 who received the YFV17D yellow fever vaccine.

The table lists this clonotype with many counts. The chain combines TRBV6-5 with TRBJ2-7, with unresolved D. Trimming removed 6 bases at V and 3 bases at J, with 9 bases between. This CDR3 is built from 12 residues. CDR1 is MNHEY, CDR2 SVGAGI, per germline. CDR3 loop: CASRRENYEQYF. The CDR3 DNA reads TGTGCCAGCAGACGAGAGAACTACGAGCAGTACTTC.

This clonotype has more than one count but fewer than ten. V gene TRBV12-3 or TRBV12-4 combines with J gene TRBJ1-6; 9 bases align to TRBD1. V gave up 4 bases and J gave up 10 bases; unmatched junction bases: 5. The CDR3 consists of 14 residues. The CDR3 bases are TGTGCCAGCAGTTGGACAGGGGCGTACTCACCCCTCCACTTT. It encodes CASSWTGAYSPLHF.

Only a few counts were recorded for this clonotype. The chain combines TRBV19 with TRBJ1-1; D possibly corresponds to TRBD1 (5 bases). CDR1 and CDR2 (germline): LNHDA, SQIVND (reference sequence). The V gene lost 4 bases and the J gene lost 11 bases, with 17 bases spanning the gap. This CDR3 is 13 amino acids long. DNA of the CDR3: TGTGCCAGTAGTACCGGGACTGCGAGGCAGGCTTTCTTT. Translating gives CASSTGTARQAFF.

This clonotype was found many times. V and J are TRBV5-1 and TRBJ2-3; D gene ambiguous. This CDR3 contains 13 residues. CDR1 is SGHRS and CDR2 is YFSETQ in the germline V gene. With 4 bases removed from V and 2 bases from J, the gap between germline ends came to 8 bases. This CDR3 is CASSRWNTDTQYF. For the CDR3, the DNA is TGCGCCAGCAGCAGGTGGAACACAGATACGCAGTATTTT.

This clonotype has at least ten counts. The rearrangement links TRBV12-3 or TRBV12-4 to TRBJ1-1; D gene uncertain. Trimming removed 1 base from V and 5 bases from J, with 11 bases in between. The CDR3 length is 14 residues. The DNA of the CDR3 is TGTGCCAGCAGTTTAGAGGGCCTAGGGACTGAAGCTTTCTTT. This translates into CASSLEGLGTEAFF.

This clonotype was seen many times. V is TRBV11-2 and J is TRBJ1-1; weak D call: TRBD1 (5 bases). From germline, CDR1 is SGHAT and CDR2 FQNNGV. Trimming took 5 bases from V and 4 from J, leaving 8 bases between them. This CDR3 contains 12 residues. In DNA form, the CDR3 reads TGTGCCAGCAGCCGCGGGGGCACTGAAGCTTTCTTT. It yields the protein CASSRGGTEAFF.

The J gene is TRBJ1-2, the V gene TRBV28, with 9 bases fitting TRBD1. The CDR3 consists of 14 residues. Per germline, CDR1 MDHEN and CDR2 SYDVKM. V lost 3 bases and J lost 8; bases outside the gene matches: 7. CDR3 in DNA: TGTGCCAGCAGTTTCCCCGACAGGGGGGAAGGCTACACCTTC. This gives the protein CASSFPDRGEGYTF.

This clonotype showed up many times. The CDR3 coding sequence is TGTGCCAGCAGTGAGGGACTAGCGGGGGGGCCAGATACGCAGTATTTT. Translating it yields CASSEGLAGGPDTQYF. J is TRBJ2-3 and V is TRBV6-4; the match to TRBD2 covers 16 bases. CDR1 is MRHNA, CDR2 SNTAGT, per germline. Unmatched junction bases numbered 1, after V lost 3 bases and J lost 4 bases. The CDR3 loop spans 16 amino acids.

This clonotype was seen at least ten times. The genes are TRBV7-9 and TRBJ1-2, with D possibly being TRBD1 (6 bases). Germline assignment: CDR1 SEHNR and CDR2 FQNEAQ (reference sequence). CDR3 length: 16 amino acids. V lost 4 bases and J 4 bases, leaving 19 bases between the germline ends. The CDR3: CASSSKRWGAGYGYTF. The CDR3 DNA reads TGTGCCAGCAGCTCCAAACGATGGGGGGCCGGCTATGGCTACACCTTC. The full variable domain, rest sourced from reference TRBV7-9 and TRBJ1-2, is DTGVSQNPRHKITKRGQNVTFRCDPISEHNRLYWYRQTLGQGPEFLTYFQNEAQLEKSRLLSDRFSAERPKGSFSTLEIQRTEQGDSAMYLCASSSKRWGAGYGYTFGSGTRLTVV.

The genes are TRBV7-9 and TRBJ2-5; a weak D match, TRBD1 (6 bases). The CDR3 runs 20 residues. V was pared by 5 bases and J by 0 bases, with 28 bases between. Germline-derived CDR1 and CDR2 are SEHNR and FQNEAQ (reference sequence). CDR3 bases: TGTGCCAGCAGCCATGGTATCGGGACACAATCCCGGCGGTACCAAGAGACCCAGTACTTC. Amino acids: CASSHGIGTQSRRYQETQYF. The full variable domain, with the rest looked up from reference TRBV7-9 and TRBJ2-5, is DTGVSQNPRHKITKRGQNVTFRCDPISEHNRLYWYRQTLGQGPEFLTYFQNEAQLEKSRLLSDRFSAERPKGSFSTLEIQRTEQGDSAMYLCASSHGIGTQSRRYQETQYFGPGTRLLVL.